This is a list of T cell receptor beta chains from one sample in a study of cytomegalovirus exposure and HLA in healthy donors. The data were produced by immunoSEQ multiplex PCR, yet TCRdb's version contains in-frame clones alone and is incomplete. The table shows roughly 150,000 clones, with about 80% occurring only once. The sample was PBMCs. Every receptor here comes from a man aged 40-49 years in good health and CMV-seropositive. Both conserved end residues are part of each CDR3. D genes are given only for firm matches. Size values are once, few and many counts, or a class for expanded clones, and some rows have none.

CDR3 length,clone size,J gene,D gene,V gene,CDR3 DNA,CDR3 protein
14,.,TRBJ2-5,.,TRBV7-8,TGTGCCAGCAGCTCGGCTGCCGGGGTGGAGACCCAGTACTTC,CASSSAAGVETQYF
13,.,TRBJ2-7,TRBD1,TRBV19,TGTGCCAGTAGTATCGGGACAGCTTACGAGCAGTACTTC,CASSIGTAYEQYF
15,.,TRBJ1-1,TRBD1,TRBV6-1,TGTGCCAGCTTCCCCGGGACAGTCATGAACACTGAAGCTTTCTTT,CASFPGTVMNTEAFF
12,.,TRBJ2-7,TRBD2,TRBV7-9,TGTTCCAGCAGCTTCGGGGGGTACGAGCAGTACTTC,CSSSFGGYEQYF
15,.,TRBJ1-1,.,TRBV5-1,TGCGCCAGCAGCCGGGCCACCTGGGAGGACACTGAAGCTTTCTTT,CASSRATWEDTEAFF
15,.,TRBJ2-7,TRBD1,TRBV5-4,TGTGCCAGCACAACAGGGGGTGGGGAGTACTACGAGCAGTACTTC,CASTTGGGEYYEQYF
15,.,TRBJ1-2,TRBD1,TRBV19,TGTGCCAGTAGTAACCCGGACAGGTTTGGATATGGCTACACCTTC,CASSNPDRFGYGYTF
14,.,TRBJ1-1,.,TRBV7-9,TGTGCCAGCAGCTTACCCGGGAACAGGGAAGTAGCTTTCTTT,CASSLPGNREVAFF
13,once,TRBJ1-5,.,TRBV30,TGTGCCTGGAGTACTGGGGGGAATCAGCCCCAGCATTTT,CAWSTGGNQPQHF
16,.,TRBJ1-5,.,TRBV7-8,TGTGCCAGCAGCTTGCTCTCGGGGGGGCACAATCAGCCCCAGCATTTT,CASSLLSGGHNQPQHF
15,.,TRBJ2-7,TRBD2,TRBV2,TGTGCCAGCAGGGGACCTAGCGGGAGGGTAGAAGAGCAGTACTTC,CASRGPSGRVEEQYF
14,.,TRBJ1-2,TRBD1,TRBV7-2,TGTGCCAGCACGGGACAGGTTAAAAACTATGGCTACACCTTC,CASTGQVKNYGYTF
13,.,TRBJ1-2,.,TRBV28,TGTGCCAGCAGAGACTCAATAAACTATGGCTACACCTTC,CASRDSINYGYTF
15,.,TRBJ1-5,.,TRBV19,TGTGCCAGTAGCCCCCTTGAGGGAAACAATCAGCCCCAGCATTTT,CASSPLEGNNQPQHF
13,.,TRBJ2-7,TRBD2,TRBV13,TGTGCCAGCAGCTCCGGGAGGTCCTACGAGCAGTACTTC,CASSSGRSYEQYF
15,.,TRBJ2-7,.,TRBV4-1,TGCGCCAGCAGCCAAGCGGGTGGCGGCTCCTACGAGCAGTACTTC,CASSQAGGGSYEQYF
12,once,TRBJ1-2,TRBD1,TRBV6-1,TGTGCCAGCAGTGTGGACAGGCATGGCTACACCTTC,CASSVDRHGYTF
16,once,TRBJ2-7,TRBD1,TRBV5-1,TGCGCCAGCAGCTGGACCTTCGGGACAGGGGGTTACGAGCAGTACTTC,CASSWTFGTGGYEQYF
19,.,TRBJ2-1,TRBD2,TRBV7-2,TGTGCCAGCAGCTTAGAAGGGGGGACTAGCGGAGTCTCCTACAATGAGCAGTTCTTC,CASSLEGGTSGVSYNEQFF
15,.,TRBJ2-3,TRBD1,TRBV19,TGTGCCAGTAGTATCTGGGCCAGGGGGACAGATACGCAGTATTTT,CASSIWARGTDTQYF
15,.,TRBJ1-3,.,TRBV19,TGTGCCAGTAGTATCGGTTGGGGAGATGGAAACACCATATATTTT,CASSIGWGDGNTIYF
16,.,TRBJ2-5,.,TRBV19,TGTGCCAGTAGTGTAGAACACGGCGCAGGGCAAGAGACCCAGTACTTC,CASSVEHGAGQETQYF
13,.,TRBJ1-2,.,TRBV6-1,TGTGCCAGCGGTTTCAGGCATCCGTATGGCTACACCTTC,CASGFRHPYGYTF
14,.,TRBJ1-1,.,TRBV19,TGTGCCAGTAGTATTGAGCGGGAGAACACTGAAGCTTTCTTT,CASSIERENTEAFF
13,.,TRBJ2-2,.,TRBV6-5,TGTGCCACTTTTCGTAAGGCGGGCGGGGAGCTGTTTTTT,CATFRKAGGELFF
15,.,TRBJ2-7,TRBD1,TRBV5-1,TGCGCCAGCAGCCTAGGGACAGGGTTTCCCCACGAGCAGTACTTC,CASSLGTGFPHEQYF
14,.,TRBJ2-2,TRBD1,TRBV29-1,TGCAGCGTTGTACGGGACAGGACCACCGGGGAGCTGTTTTTT,CSVVRDRTTGELFF
12,.,TRBJ1-6,.,TRBV29-1,TGCAGCGTTGGGGAGGGAAATTCACCCCTCCACTTT,CSVGEGNSPLHF
16,few,TRBJ2-3,TRBD1,TRBV10-3,TGTGCCATCAGTGGACAGACAGGGGCTCACACAGATACGCAGTATTTT,CAISGQTGAHTDTQYF
15,.,TRBJ1-1,.,TRBV7-9,TGTTCCCCCCATGAGGGCGCCCCGGGGAACACTGAAGCTTTCTTT,CSPHEGAPGNTEAFF
12,.,TRBJ1-1,.,TRBV6-5,TGTGCCAGCAGTTACCCAGGGTTAGGGGCTTTCTTT,CASSYPGLGAFF